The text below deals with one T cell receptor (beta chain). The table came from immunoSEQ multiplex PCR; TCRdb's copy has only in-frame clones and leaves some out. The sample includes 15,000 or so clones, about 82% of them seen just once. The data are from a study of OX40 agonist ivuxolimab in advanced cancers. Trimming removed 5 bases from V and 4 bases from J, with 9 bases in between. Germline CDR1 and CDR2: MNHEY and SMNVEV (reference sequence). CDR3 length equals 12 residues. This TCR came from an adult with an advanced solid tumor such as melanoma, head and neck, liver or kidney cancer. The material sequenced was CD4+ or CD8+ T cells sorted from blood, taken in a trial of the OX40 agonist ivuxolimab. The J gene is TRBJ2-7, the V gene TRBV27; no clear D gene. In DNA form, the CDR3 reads TGTGCCAGCAGTCCGAACACATACGAGCAGTACTTC. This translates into CASSPNTYEQYF.